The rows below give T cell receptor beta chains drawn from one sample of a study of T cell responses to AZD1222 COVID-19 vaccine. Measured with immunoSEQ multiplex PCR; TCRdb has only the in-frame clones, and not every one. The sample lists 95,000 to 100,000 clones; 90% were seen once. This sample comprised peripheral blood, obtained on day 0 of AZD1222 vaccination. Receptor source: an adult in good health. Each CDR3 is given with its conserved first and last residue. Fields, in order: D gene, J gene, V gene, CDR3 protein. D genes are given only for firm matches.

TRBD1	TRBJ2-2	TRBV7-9	CASSSARRDRGHNTGELFF
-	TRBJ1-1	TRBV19	CASSVGVGNTEAFF
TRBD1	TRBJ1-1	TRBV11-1	CASSYRQGAPEAFF
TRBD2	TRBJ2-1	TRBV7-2	CASSFPGLAGYNEQFF
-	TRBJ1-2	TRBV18	CASSPQGRRGYTF
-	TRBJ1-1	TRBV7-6	CASSLALPGNTEAFF
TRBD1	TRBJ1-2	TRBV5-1	CASSPGTGVDYGYTF
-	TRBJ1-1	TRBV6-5	CASIPSPGSITEAFF
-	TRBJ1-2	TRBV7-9	CASTNRGANYGYTF
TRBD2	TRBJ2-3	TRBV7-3	CASSGQSSGRAARNTQYF
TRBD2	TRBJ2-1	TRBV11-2	CASSLEIPAGRWGIEQFF
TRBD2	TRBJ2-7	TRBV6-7	CASSPRASGRIDEQYF
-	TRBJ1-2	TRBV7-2	CASSLRQSNYGYTF
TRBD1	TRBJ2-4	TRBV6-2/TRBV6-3	CASSPDRGGINIQYF
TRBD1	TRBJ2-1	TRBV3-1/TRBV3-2	CASSSRDRGPNEQFF
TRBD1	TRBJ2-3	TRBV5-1	CASSFGTGGPDTQYF
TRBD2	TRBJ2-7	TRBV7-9	CASSRTSGRGEQYF
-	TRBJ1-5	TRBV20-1	CSASAGGQPQHF
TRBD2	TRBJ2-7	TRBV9	CASSVAPSGYEQYF
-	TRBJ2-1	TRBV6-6	CASSILASNEQFF
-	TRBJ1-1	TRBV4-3	CASSPTVLTGVNTEAFF
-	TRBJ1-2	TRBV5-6	CASNQQGSSGYTF